The 26 T cell receptor beta chains below all came from one sample that was sequenced in a study of shared clonotypes between healthy human individuals. Libraries were prepared by immunoSEQ multiplex PCR; TCRdb keeps only in-frame clonotypes and omits some of them. The table shows roughly 1,100,000 clones, with around 74% occurring only once. The sequencing sample was made of memory CD4+ T cells sorted from blood. Subset described: CD45RA-negative fraction. The receptors here all came from a man in his late teens or twenties in good health.

The rearrangement uses TRBV10-1 and TRBJ2-1, with 14 bases lining up with TRBD2. Germline lookup yields CDR1 WNHNN and CDR2 SYGVQD (reference sequence). CDR3 size: 17 residues. Unmatched junction bases numbered 1, after V lost 3 bases and J lost 0 bases. The DNA of the CDR3 is TGCGCCAGCAGTGAAGGGACTAGCGGGAGCTCCTACAATGAGCAGTTCTTC. It encodes CASSEGTSGSSYNEQFF.

The genes are TRBV10-2 and TRBJ2-4, with unresolved D. This CDR3 has 11 residues. Germline CDR1 is WSHSY and CDR2 is SAAADI. With 4 bases removed from V and 6 bases from J, the gap between germline ends came to 4 bases. The CDR3 DNA reads TGCGCCAGCAGTGCCTCAAACATTCAGTACTTC. This translates into CASSASNIQYF.

The gene calls are TRBV7-9 and TRBJ1-6; D might be TRBD1 (6 bases). This CDR3 region has 14 residues. The V gene lost 1 base and the J gene lost 10 bases, with 11 bases spanning the gap. The germline gives CDR1 SEHNR, CDR2 FQNEAQ (reference sequence). The DNA for the CDR3 is TGTGCCAGCAGCTTAGTCCAAGGGGGGTCACCCCTCCACTTT. This codes for CASSLVQGGSPLHF.

The rearrangement joins TRBV11-2 to TRBJ2-3; no clear D gene. This CDR3 comprises 13 residues. The germline V gene encodes CDR1 SGHAT and CDR2 FQNNGV. V was clipped by 6 bases and J by 0 bases, with 7 bases between them. CDR3 DNA sequence: TGTGCCAGCAGGGGTTCTAGCACAGATACGCAGTATTTT. This sequence encodes CASRGSSTDTQYF. The complete variable domain, with remaining parts taken from reference TRBV11-2 and TRBJ2-3, reads EAGVAQSPRYKIIEKRQSVAFWCNPISGHATLYWYQQILGQGPKLLIQFQNNGVVDDSQLPKDRFSAERLKGVDSTLKIQPAKLEDSAVYLCASRGSSTDTQYFGPGTRLTVL.

The V and J genes are TRBV11-2 and TRBJ2-3; D assignment may be TRBD1 or TRBD2 (5 bases each). Trimming took off 1 base at V and 4 bases at J, with 12 bases between the two ends. The germline CDR1 and CDR2 sequences are SGHAT and FQNNGV. The CDR3 is made up of 15 amino acids. DNA for the CDR3: TGTGCCAGCAGCTTAGGGGGGTTTCCCGCAGATACGCAGTATTTT. Residues: CASSLGGFPADTQYF.

This rearrangement joins TRBV29-1 to TRBJ2-5; perhaps TRBD1 as D (5 bases). Germline assignment: CDR1 SQVTM and CDR2 ANQGSEA. V lost 7 bases and J lost 5, with 14 bases in between. This CDR3 has 12 residues. The CDR3 DNA follows: TGCAGCGCCCAACAGGTGGGCGAGACCCAGTACTTC. Protein sequence: CSAQQVGETQYF.

This clone was recorded only once. The V and J genes are TRBV18 and TRBJ1-1; D is unresolved. The CDR3 totals 14 residues. Deletions cut 2 bases from V and 5 bases from J, with 12 bases between. CDR1 KGHSH and CDR2 LQKENI come from the germline V gene. The DNA for the CDR3 is TGTGCCAGCTCACCAAGTGGGTTCGAAACTGAAGCTTTCTTT. The encoded protein is CASSPSGFETEAFF.

Of note for this clone: This CDR3 is also generated by other DNA sequences in the sample. This chain uses TRBV6-5 with TRBJ1-3; D gene uncertain. CDR3 length equals 13 residues. Germline CDR1 reads MNHEY; CDR2 reads SVGAGI. V was pared by 2 bases and J by 5 bases, with 7 bases between. The CDR3 DNA reads TGTGCCAGCAGTTACGGTGGGAGAAACACCATATATTTT. It translates to CASSYGGRNTIYF.

V gene TRBV19 combines with J gene TRBJ1-5, with a weak D call TRBD1 (6 bases). Germline V gene data show CDR1 as LNHDA and CDR2 as SQIVND (reference sequence). This CDR3 is built from 13 residues. V was pared by 10 bases and J by 6 bases, with 16 bases between. The CDR3 here is CATAQGGGQPQHF. The CDR3 DNA follows: TGTGCCACCGCACAGGGAGGGGGTCAGCCCCAGCATTTT. The full variable domain, in which reference TRBV19 and TRBJ1-5 provide the parts outside the CDR3, is DGGITQSPKYLFRKEGQNVTLSCEQNLNHDAMYWYRQDPGQGLRLIYYSQIVNDFQKGDIAEGYSVSREKKESFPLTVTSAQKNPTAFYLCATAQGGGQPQHFGDGTRLSIL.

Points on this clone: A read error may account for a junction end that differs from germline. V and J are TRBV5-6 and TRBJ2-2, with a weak D call TRBD1 (6 bases). Germline CDR1 and CDR2: SGHDT and YYEEEE. CDR3 length: 15 amino acids. CDR3 protein: CASILSGANTGELFF. The CDR3 DNA sequence: TGTGCCAGCATCTTGTCAGGGGCGAACACCGGGGAGCTGTTTTTT.

This clone was seen a handful of times. The V and J genes are TRBV2 and TRBJ1-1, with D maybe TRBD1 (5 bases). Trimming left V 10 bases short and J 3 bases short, with 12 bases between. The CDR3 contains 12 residues. CDR1 SNHLY and CDR2 FYNNEI come from the germline V gene. The chain's CDR3 is CATRLGDTEAFF. CDR3 bases: TGTGCCACCCGGTTAGGGGACACTGAAGCTTTCTTT.

The J gene is TRBJ2-3, the V gene TRBV7-2, with D unclear. Between the trimmed V and J ends, which lost 1 base and 2 bases, there was a span of 10 bases. Germline values: CDR1 SGHTA, CDR2 FQGNSA. The CDR3 runs to 15 residues. This CDR3 reads CASSLDITYTDTQYF. The CDR3 region has the DNA TGTGCCAGCAGCTTAGATATCACGTACACAGATACGCAGTATTTT.

The CDR3 spells CASSQRGQGASYGYTF. The CDR3 DNA follows: TGCGCCAGCAGCCAAAGAGGACAGGGGGCATCCTATGGCTACACCTTC. The genes are TRBV4-3 and TRBJ1-2; 11 bases are shared with TRBD1. Germline-derived CDR1 and CDR2 are LGHNA and YSLEER. V lost 2 bases, J lost 4 bases, and 6 bases stayed unmatched. CDR3 length: 16 amino acids.

The chain uses TRBV6-6 and TRBJ2-1; D remains ambiguous. The CDR3 spans 14 residues. Germline V CDR1 and CDR2: MNHNY, SVGAGI (reference sequence). With 0 bases removed from V and 7 bases from J, the gap between germline ends came to 10 bases. CDR3: CASSYSLDANEQFF. CDR3 coding DNA: TGTGCCAGCAGTTACTCGCTGGACGCGAATGAGCAGTTCTTC.

The chain uses TRBV5-1 and TRBJ2-2; tentatively, D is TRBD1 or TRBD2 (7 bases each). V lost 1 base and J 6 bases, leaving 19 bases between the germline ends. CDR1 SGHRS and CDR2 YFSETQ come from the germline V gene. The CDR3 loop spans 17 amino acids. CDR3 nucleotide sequence: TGCGCCAGCAGCTTGAACCCAGGGGGGGAAAGGGCCGGGGAGCTGTTTTTT. Translation: CASSLNPGGERAGELFF.

The chain employs TRBV19 and TRBJ1-2; TRBD1 might be the D (6 bases). Trimming took 3 bases from V and 4 from J, leaving 15 bases between them. The CDR3 length is 15 residues. CDR1 and CDR2 from the germline V gene are LNHDA and SQIVND (reference sequence). CDR3 loop: CASSIGQGQGYGYTF. The CDR3 DNA follows: TGTGCCAGTAGTATCGGGCAGGGGCAAGGCTATGGCTACACCTTC.

This clone was seen at least ten times. The chain recombines TRBV7-9 with TRBJ1-1, with TRBD1 matching 7 bases. The CDR3 has 16 residues. Trimming at V came to 1 base and at J to 3 bases, leaving 8 bases not matched to a gene. The V gene's germline CDR1 is SEHNR and CDR2 FQNEAQ (reference sequence). The CDR3 DNA reads TGTGCCAGCAGCTTAGGGAGGGGGCAGATTGACACTGAAGCTTTCTTT. Translating it yields CASSLGRGQIDTEAFF.

The gene calls are TRBV9 and TRBJ2-2; 9 bases fit TRBD2. The CDR3 sequence is 18 residues long. V gave up 2 bases and J gave up 5 bases; unmatched junction bases: 13. CDR1 and CDR2 (germline): SGDLS, YYNGEE. DNA for the CDR3: TGTGCCAGCAGCGTCCTATCGGCGGGAGGGCAGGGGACCGGGGAGCTGTTTTTT. It translates to CASSVLSAGGQGTGELFF.

This clone came up once. The chain couples TRBV28 to TRBJ1-2, with TRBD1 matching over 7 bases. Per germline, CDR1 MDHEN and CDR2 SYDVKM. This CDR3 region has 15 residues. The V gene end was trimmed by 5 bases and the J gene end by 4 bases; junction bases not matched to a gene: 10. This CDR3 is CASSLPTGIGYGYTF. CDR3 coding DNA: TGTGCCAGCAGTCTCCCGACAGGGATCGGCTATGGCTACACCTTC.

The V and J genes are TRBV5-1 and TRBJ2-7; tentative D call: TRBD1 (6 bases). CDR1 is SGHRS and CDR2 is YFSETQ in the germline V gene. V shed 4 bases and J shed 2 bases, with 10 bases lying between them. The CDR3 runs to 13 residues. This CDR3 reads CASSPGTTYEQYF. CDR3 coding DNA: TGCGCCAGCAGCCCAGGGACAACCTACGAGCAGTACTTC.

This chain joins TRBV28 and TRBJ1-4; possibly TRBD1 for D (6 bases). CDR3 size: 17 residues. V was trimmed by 4 bases and J by 2 bases, leaving 17 bases between them. Germline V gene data show CDR1 as MDHEN and CDR2 as SYDVKM. CDR3 residues: CASSSPGQGLTNEKLFF. The CDR3 DNA sequence: TGTGCCAGCAGTTCCCCTGGGCAGGGGCTTACTAATGAAAAACTGTTTTTT.

The chain carries TRBV5-1 and TRBJ1-6; no firm D call. V was cut by 1 base and J by 5 bases, with 10 bases left in between. The length of the CDR3 is 15 residues. Germline CDR1 reads SGHRS; CDR2 reads YFSETQ. The CDR3 region has the DNA TGCGCCAGCAGCTTGTCCGGGGAAAATAATTCACCCCTCCACTTT. As protein: CASSLSGENNSPLHF.

This chain joins TRBV10-2 and TRBJ1-2; D call uncertain. Trimming removed 6 bases from V and 6 bases from J, with 14 bases in between. Germline values: CDR1 WSHSY, CDR2 SAAADI. The CDR3 spans 13 residues. Here the CDR3 reads CASRGIRGDGYTF. The CDR3 DNA reads as TGCGCCAGCAGGGGGATAAGAGGTGATGGCTACACCTTC.

The genes are TRBV5-8 and TRBJ2-7, with 8 bases aligning to TRBD1. The CDR3 length is 12 residues. V shed 4 bases, J shed 7 bases, and the junction held 4 bases outside the gene matches. Germline CDR1 SGHTS, CDR2 YDEGEE. The CDR3 region is CASSPDRGEQYF. CDR3 DNA: TGTGCCAGCAGCCCAGACAGGGGAGAGCAGTACTTC.

This sequence joins TRBV6-1 and TRBJ2-7; D remains unclear. The CDR3 contains 13 residues. The ends were cut back, 2 bases at V and 3 bases at J, with 8 bases in the middle. Germline V gene sequence: CDR1 MNHNS, CDR2 SASEGT. The CDR3 coding sequence is TGTGCCAGCAGTGAACGGCAGTTCTACGAGCAGTACTTC. Its protein is CASSERQFYEQYF.

The CDR3 DNA reads as TGTGCCAGCAGCGCGAGCGGAACGCCTGAAGCTTTCTTT. As protein: CASSASGTPEAFF. The rearrangement joins TRBV9 to TRBJ1-1; D remains unclear. Trimming removed 3 bases from V and 6 bases from J, with 12 bases in between. The CDR3 loop spans 13 amino acids. In germline, CDR1 is SGDLS, CDR2 YYNGEE.